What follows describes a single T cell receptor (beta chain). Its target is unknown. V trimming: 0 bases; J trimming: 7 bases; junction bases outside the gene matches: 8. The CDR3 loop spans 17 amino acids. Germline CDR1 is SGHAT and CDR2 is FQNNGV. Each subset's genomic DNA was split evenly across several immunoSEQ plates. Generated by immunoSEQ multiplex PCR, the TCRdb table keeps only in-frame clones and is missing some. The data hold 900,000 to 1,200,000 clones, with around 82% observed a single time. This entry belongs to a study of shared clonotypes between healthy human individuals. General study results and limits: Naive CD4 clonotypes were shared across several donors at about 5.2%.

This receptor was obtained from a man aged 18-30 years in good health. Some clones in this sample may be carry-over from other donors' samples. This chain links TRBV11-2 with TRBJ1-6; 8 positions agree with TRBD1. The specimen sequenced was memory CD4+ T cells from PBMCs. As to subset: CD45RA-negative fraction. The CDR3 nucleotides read TGTGCCAGCAGCTTAGATGGGCAGGGGGCTTGGAATTCACCCCTCCACTTT. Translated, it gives CASSLDGQGAWNSPLHF.